These 31 T cell receptor beta chains share one sample of origin, sequenced in a study of blood T cell repertoires in COVID-19. Profiled with immunoSEQ multiplex PCR; TCRdb holds only in-frame clones, not every one. The data contain around 180,000 clones, 84% of them singletons. Sequences were obtained from PBMCs or T cells enriched from blood (not recorded which). These receptors all come from a man aged 50 to 59 who had recovered from COVID-19.

The chain employs TRBV6-6 and TRBJ2-1; D perhaps matches TRBD1 (6 bases). The CDR3 is 13 residues long. Trimming shortened V by 7 bases and J by 6 bases, and 13 bases separated the two germline ends. Per the germline V gene, CDR1 is MNHNY and CDR2 is SVGAGI (reference sequence). The CDR3 protein is CASNPRGGNEQFF. The DNA of the CDR3 is TGTGCCAGCAACCCCCGAGGGGGCAATGAGCAGTTCTTC.

The chain links TRBV9 to TRBJ1-5; 9 bases line up with TRBD1. The CDR3 is 19 amino acids. Trimming at V came to 0 bases and at J to 1 base, leaving 11 bases not matched to a gene. CDR1 and CDR2 (germline): SGDLS, YYNGEE. The CDR3 DNA sequence: TGTGCCAGCAGCGTAGGTAACAGGGGGCGGAGATGGAGCAATCAGCCCCAGCATTTT. Translation: CASSVGNRGRRWSNQPQHF.

This clone has just a few counts. CDR3 sequence (DNA): TGTGCCAGCAGCAAAGAAAGTCCTGGGCTAGGGGCGGGAAATCAGCCCCAGCATTTT. Its translation: CASSKESPGLGAGNQPQHF. This chain connects TRBV21-1 to TRBJ1-5. TRBV21-1 is an annotated pseudogene. The CDR3 extends over 19 amino acids.

Here the CDR3 DNA reads TGTGCCAGCTCACCCCGTCGGGAGGATGGCTACACCTTC. Translating gives CASSPRREDGYTF. The chain uses TRBV18 and TRBJ1-2; D remains ambiguous. Deletions cut 3 bases from V and 6 bases from J, with 11 bases between. CDR1 is KGHSH and CDR2 is LQKENI in the germline V gene. This CDR3 spans 13 amino acids.

The genes are TRBV27 and TRBJ2-7, with D possibly being TRBD1 (6 bases). Trimming cost V 1 base and J 0 bases, with 10 bases left between them. Germline loops: CDR1 MNHEY, CDR2 SMNVEV (reference sequence). The CDR3 covers 15 residues. CDR3 sequence reads: CASSLWGRGSYEQYF. The CDR3 region has the DNA TGTGCCAGCAGTTTATGGGGCAGGGGCTCCTACGAGCAGTACTTC.

The gene calls are TRBV5-1 and TRBJ1-2, with unresolved D. Deletions cut 4 bases from V and 3 bases from J, with 10 bases between. The CDR3 has 13 amino acids. The germline CDR1 and CDR2 sequences are SGHRS and YFSETQ. As DNA, the CDR3 is TGCGCCAGCAGCCCCTTGACATACTATGGCTACACCTTC. This translates into CASSPLTYYGYTF.

The chain uses TRBV4-2 and TRBJ1-2; 7 bases are shared with TRBD1. The CDR3 has 17 residues. V lost 0 bases to trimming and J lost 2 bases; unmatched junction nucleotides: 9. From germline, CDR1 is LGHNA and CDR2 YNFKEQ. In DNA form, the CDR3 reads TGTGCCAGCAGCCAAGATTTTAGCTCGGGACAGAACTATGGCTACACCTTC. It is translated as CASSQDFSSGQNYGYTF.

CDR3 in amino acids: CSVRTGSNQPQHF. The CDR3 coding sequence is TGCAGCGTTAGGACGGGGAGCAATCAGCCCCAGCATTTT. The chain recombines TRBV29-1 with TRBJ1-5; D is uncertain. With 5 bases removed from V and 1 base from J, the gap between germline ends came to 9 bases. CDR1 is SQVTM and CDR2 is ANQGSEA in the germline V gene. The CDR3 is made up of 13 amino acids.

This chain connects TRBV4-3 to TRBJ1-1, with 7 bases that match TRBD1. Germline CDR1 reads LGHNA; CDR2 reads YSLEER. This CDR3 has 13 amino acids. V dropped 4 bases and J dropped 6; count of bases not matched to a gene: 5. The chain's CDR3 is CASSRKTGSEAFF. DNA for the CDR3: TGCGCCAGCAGCCGAAAGACAGGGTCTGAAGCTTTCTTT.

The CDR3 region has the DNA TGTGCCAGCGGGGACAGCATGAACACTGAAGCTTTCTTT. Its translation: CASGDSMNTEAFF. The chain uses TRBV27 and TRBJ1-1; TRBD1 matches 7 bases. The CDR3 covers 13 residues. Germline trimming cut 8 bases from V and 0 bases from J; bases unmatched to any gene: 3. Germline assignment: CDR1 MNHEY and CDR2 SMNVEV (reference sequence).

This clone was seen just once. The chain has TRBV24-1 and TRBJ2-3; maybe TRBD1 (7 bases). V lost 2 bases and J 5 bases, leaving 19 bases between the germline ends. The germline V gene has CDR1 KGHDR and CDR2 SFDVKD. This CDR3 region has 17 residues. The CDR3 DNA reads TGTGCCACCAGTGATTCCCCTCGACAGGGAGGTGTAGATACGCAGTATTTT. Translation: CATSDSPRQGGVDTQYF.

The CDR3 loop reads CASSSGGQVNGYTF. The CDR3 nucleotides read TGTGCCAGCAGTTCCGGGGGACAGGTAAATGGCTACACCTTC. This chain uses TRBV27 with TRBJ1-2, with 8 bases that match TRBD1. Germline assignment: CDR1 MNHEY and CDR2 SMNVEV (reference sequence). Germline trimming cut 4 bases from V and 6 bases from J; bases unmatched to any gene: 7. The CDR3 is 14 amino acids.

V is TRBV6-5 and J is TRBJ2-2, with TRBD2 matching over 7 bases. The germline V gene has CDR1 MNHEY and CDR2 SVGAGI. This CDR3 contains 16 residues. Trimming took 0 bases from V and 6 from J; bases not matched to a gene: 7. In DNA, the CDR3 is TGTGCCAGCAGTTACTCGCCCGGGGGGATATCCGGGGAGCTGTTTTTT. Translated: CASSYSPGGISGELFF.

V usage is TRBV6-6 and J usage is TRBJ2-5; no firm D call. The germline V gene encodes CDR1 MNHNY and CDR2 SVGAGI (reference sequence). Trimming took off 5 bases at V and 8 bases at J, with 12 bases between the two ends. CDR3 length: 12 amino acids. DNA of the CDR3: TGTGCCAGCAGTGCGCGTACGCAAACCCAGTACTTC. This translates into CASSARTQTQYF.

This sequence joins TRBV5-1 and TRBJ1-4, with 7 bases fitting TRBD1. V trimming: 4 bases; J trimming: 5 bases; junction bases outside the gene matches: 8. The CDR3 has 15 residues. Germline V gene data show CDR1 as SGHRS and CDR2 as YFSETQ. The CDR3: CASSRETGRNEKLFF. The CDR3 DNA reads TGCGCCAGCAGCCGAGAGACAGGGAGGAATGAAAAACTGTTTTTT.

The gene calls are TRBV9 and TRBJ2-5; D unclear. In germline, CDR1 is SGDLS, CDR2 YYNGEE. Trimming pared 4 bases from V and 7 bases from J, leaving 11 bases between. The CDR3 has 12 amino acids. CDR3 DNA: TGTGCCAGCAGCACCCTAGAAGGGACCCAGTACTTC. The encoded protein is CASSTLEGTQYF.

This clone has just one count. The CDR3 bases are TGCGCCAGCAGCTCGGACAGGGGGTGGGATGGCTACACCTTC. Translating gives CASSSDRGWDGYTF. The rearrangement links TRBV5-1 to TRBJ1-2; 10 bases are shared with TRBD1. The V and J ends lost 3 bases and 6 bases, in that order; junction bases with no gene match: 5. The CDR3 spans 14 residues. Germline CDR1 SGHRS, CDR2 YFSETQ.

The V and J genes are TRBV6-5 and TRBJ1-1; TRBD1 might be the D (6 bases). The germline gives CDR1 MNHEY, CDR2 SVGAGI. There are 13 residues in the CDR3. The V end lost 7 bases, the J end lost 7 bases, and 16 bases lay between the germline ends. CDR3 sequence: CASIETGGLEAFF. The CDR3 region has the DNA TGTGCCAGCATCGAGACAGGCGGGCTTGAAGCTTTCTTT.

The chain recombines TRBV7-9 with TRBJ1-5; a weak D match, TRBD1 (6 bases). Between the trimmed V and J ends, which lost 5 bases and 5 bases, there was a span of 13 bases. CDR3 length: 14 residues. In germline, CDR1 is SEHNR, CDR2 FQNEAQ (reference sequence). The CDR3 sequence is CASSPLGADQPQHF. The CDR3 bases are TGTGCCAGCAGCCCACTGGGGGCTGATCAGCCCCAGCATTTT.

This clone was seen more than once but under ten times. The chain links TRBV4-2 to TRBJ2-1; 9 bases line up with TRBD2. The CDR3 is 17 amino acids. From germline, CDR1 is LGHNA and CDR2 YNFKEQ. The ends lost 0 bases at V and 10 bases at J; junction bases unmatched: 13. The DNA of the CDR3 is TGTGCCAGCAGCCAAGATAGCGGGGGAAACCCCTCATGGGAGCAGTTCTTC. It is translated as CASSQDSGGNPSWEQFF.

V and J are TRBV30 and TRBJ1-2; tentative D call: TRBD1 (5 bases). The CDR3 is 15 amino acids. The V end was cut by 0 bases, the J end by 0 bases, with 11 bases between. Germline CDR1 reads GTSNPN; CDR2 reads SVGIG (reference sequence). The DNA of the CDR3 is TGTGCCTGGAGTGTACAAGGGGCCTCTAACTATGGCTACACCTTC. This encodes CAWSVQGASNYGYTF.

The genes are TRBV5-1 and TRBJ1-2, with D possibly TRBD1 on 6 matching bases. Germline V lookup: CDR1 SGHRS, CDR2 YFSETQ. Trimming pared 5 bases from V and 3 bases from J, leaving 14 bases between. CDR3 size: 14 residues. The chain's CDR3 is CASSQGTSDYGYTF. The CDR3 DNA reads as TGCGCCAGCAGTCAGGGGACGTCGGACTATGGCTACACCTTC.

The chain employs TRBV11-2 and TRBJ2-1, with TRBD2 matching over 13 bases. This CDR3 has 17 amino acids. From germline, CDR1 is SGHAT and CDR2 FQNNGV. The J segment lost 3 bases and the V segment lost 4 bases, leaving 6 bases of the junction unmatched. The CDR3 loop is CASSWTSGGRGYNEQFF. DNA for the CDR3: TGTGCCAGCAGCTGGACTAGCGGGGGACGAGGCTACAATGAGCAGTTCTTC.

This clone was counted only a few times. This specimen includes other DNA sequences encoding the same CDR3. The chain couples TRBV9 to TRBJ2-2; D gene unclear. The CDR3 has 14 residues. V gave up 4 bases and J gave up 1 base, with 8 bases separating them. Germline V CDR1 and CDR2: SGDLS, YYNGEE. The CDR3 DNA sequence: TGTGCCAGCAGCCCCCGACAGAACACCGGGGAGCTGTTTTTT. Amino acid sequence: CASSPRQNTGELFF.

V gene TRBV27 combines with J gene TRBJ1-4; the D is unclear. This CDR3 has 15 amino acids. Trimming left V 8 bases short and J 5 bases short, with 18 bases between. Germline V lookup: CDR1 MNHEY, CDR2 SMNVEV (reference sequence). Written as DNA, the CDR3 is TGTGCCAGCTCGGGTGGCACCGCGTACAATGAAAAACTGTTTTTT. Translated: CASSGGTAYNEKLFF.

The chain is built from TRBV19 and TRBJ1-2; 8 bases fit TRBD1. J gave up 8 bases and V 5 bases, and 13 bases lay outside the gene matches. The CDR3 sequence is 15 residues long. Germline lookup yields CDR1 LNHDA and CDR2 SQIVND (reference sequence). The CDR3, as DNA: TGTGCCAGTAGTCCAGGACAGGGCAGGGATCGGGGCTACACCTTC. Its protein product is CASSPGQGRDRGYTF.

The chain employs TRBV5-5 and TRBJ1-2; D gene uncertain. V was trimmed by 1 base and J by 2 bases, leaving 12 bases between them. Germline CDR1 SGHKS, CDR2 YYEKEE (reference sequence). The CDR3 spans 15 residues. CDR3 region: CASSLSVRWNYGYTF. CDR3 sequence (DNA): TGTGCCAGCAGCTTGAGTGTCAGGTGGAACTATGGCTACACCTTC.

This clone occurred a few times. The CDR3, as DNA: TGCGCCAGCAGCTCCACAGGGCCAGATACGCAGTATTTT. Its protein is CASSSTGPDTQYF. This chain connects TRBV5-1 to TRBJ2-3; D is possibly TRBD1 (6 bases). Looked up from germline, CDR1 is SGHRS and CDR2 is YFSETQ. The CDR3 spans 13 residues. Trimming cost V 3 bases and J 4 bases, with 9 bases left between them.

On this clone: One junction end disagrees with the germline gene, perhaps due to a read error. This chain links TRBV3-1 (or the pseudogene TRBV3-2) with TRBJ1-6, with 7 bases identical to TRBD1. The CDR3 is made up of 14 amino acids. Per germline, CDR1 LGHDT and CDR2 YNNKEL (reference sequence). The CDR3 DNA reads as TGTGCCAGCAGGCAAGGACAGGTGAATTCACCCCTCCACTTT. It encodes CASRQGQVNSPLHF.

This chain joins TRBV7-9 and TRBJ1-2; 9 nucleotides align to TRBD1. Trimming took 5 bases from V and 5 from J; bases not matched to a gene: 9. Germline lookup yields CDR1 SEHNR and CDR2 FQNEAQ (reference sequence). The CDR3 contains 15 residues. The CDR3 DNA reads TGTGCCAGCAGCCCCCGGGACAGGGAAGGGTATGGCTACACCTTC. Protein: CASSPRDREGYGYTF.

The rearrangement uses TRBV18 and TRBJ1-2; D unresolved. The V end was cut by 6 bases, the J end by 4 bases, with 18 bases between. The germline gives CDR1 KGHSH, CDR2 LQKENI. The CDR3 covers 15 residues. The CDR3 DNA follows: TGTGCCAGCTCCCCAAACGGAGGGTACCTCTATGGCTACACCTTC. This codes for CASSPNGGYLYGYTF.